This T cell receptor beta chain was sequenced in a study of OX40 agonist ivuxolimab in advanced cancers. Study context: Treatment received earlier with anti-PD-1, anti-PD-L1 or anti-CTLA-4 agents was allowed, and less than 45% had some.

Comment on this clone: The antigen is undetermined.

The study, taken as a whole, reports: Researchers did not determine the expanded peripheral T cells' antigen specificity.

This table comes from immunoSEQ multiplex PCR, and its TCRdb copy is limited to in-frame clones, with some not included. The table shows about 69,000 clones, with 70% to 90% occurring only once. V shed 5 bases, J shed 2 bases, and the junction held 6 bases outside the gene matches. CDR1 and CDR2 (germline): SEHNR, FQNEAQ (reference sequence). This CDR3 region has 15 residues. This clonotype was obtained from an adult with an advanced solid tumor such as melanoma, head and neck, liver or kidney cancer. Sequenced here: CD4+ or CD8+ T cells sorted from blood, sampled in a trial of the OX40 agonist ivuxolimab. The gene calls are TRBV7-9 and TRBJ2-1; 7 bases are shared with TRBD2. CDR3 bases: TGTGCCAGCAGCCCTAGCGGATCCCCCTACAATGAGCAGTTCTTC. Its translation is CASSPSGSPYNEQFF.